The 2 T cell receptor beta chains presented below share a single source sample, sequenced in a study of somatic mutations in cytotoxic T cells in rheumatoid arthritis (dated by TCRdb to 2016 to 2017). The library came from the immunoSEQ multiplex PCR assay. TCRdb took this table from immuneACCESS and kept in-frame rearrangements with V and J called. Such tables lack part of the clones; where checked against another copy, unresolved V genes explain under half of the gap, and the rest is unexplained. The sample table lists 15,000 to 20,000 clones, roughly 87% of them with a count of one. The ten largest clones add up to about 11% of the sample. What was sequenced was CD8+ T cells sorted from blood. The receptors were sampled from a woman in her fifties or sixties in good health.

The chain uses TRBV10-3 and TRBJ1-6, with 11 nucleotides matching TRBD1. This CDR3 has 17 residues. After removal of 0 bases from V and 5 bases from J, the junction contained 3 bases not matched to a gene. The germline V gene encodes CDR1 ENHRY and CDR2 SYGVKD. The CDR3 DNA reads TGTGCCATCAGTGAGTCGAGGACAGGGGGCAATAATTCACCCCTCCACTTT. It encodes CAISESRTGGNNSPLHF.

As concerns this clone: The conserved final phenylalanine or tryptophan is absent from the CDR3, which likely points to a read error. It is unclear where the CDR3 begins or ends on the DNA, so no DNA is shown, and the CDR3 is as TCRdb lists it. This chain links TRBV10-1 with TRBJ2-3. The length of the CDR3 is 11 amino acids, counting both ends. The germline V gene encodes CDR1 WNHNN and CDR2 SYGVQD (reference sequence). This CDR3 is CASRITGTAAL.